The entry below describes one T cell receptor beta chain. The antigen is unknown. The entry originates in a study of CD8+ T cells in alopecia areata. Across the whole study: Treated patients took oral tofacitinib at 5 to 10 mg twice daily. Study findings and constraints: Lesional tissue from the scalp (especially in alopecia totalis/universalis) showed higher clonality than normal scalp.

The CDR3 sequence is 16 residues long. The V gene lost 2 bases and the J gene lost 2 bases, with 15 bases spanning the gap. The V gene's germline CDR1 is MNHGY and CDR2 SAAAGT. PBMCs, the starting material, were the source of sorted CD4+ and CD8+ T cells. Sequencing used cDNA as its template, made by extracting RNA and reverse transcribing it. The data were produced by immunoSEQ multiplex PCR, yet TCRdb's version contains in-frame clones alone and is incomplete. The table lists 200,000 to 250,000 clones, approximately 61% of them singletons. The chain employs TRBV6-8 and TRBJ1-1; a possible D gene is TRBD1 (6 bases). The specimen was CD4+ T cells sorted from blood, collected at week 0. The source of this sequence is a human donor with alopecia areata. The CDR3 loop reads CASSYRQGRINTEAFF. CDR3 coding DNA: TGTGCCAGCAGTTACCGCCAGGGGCGAATAAACACTGAAGCTTTCTTT.